This T cell receptor beta chain emerged from a study of T-cell memory formation after mild COVID-19. Study-level information: Clusters of TCRs were largely donor specific.

TCRdb passed the 5' RACE reads through MiXCR, listing each CDR3 protein once. Of approximately 150,000 distinct CDR3 sequences detected, about 5.5% appear once; the ten largest clones hold more than 2%. This clonotype was counted at least ten times. An end of the junction differs from the germline gene, which may be a read error. This sequence was found in an adult woman who had mild COVID-19 (a few samples of this study predate the infection). Cell type and time point are not known. What was sequenced was PBMCs or a T cell subset sorted from them (not recorded which).

CDR3 residues: CASSFASGGETQYF. The CDR3 nucleotides are TGTGCTAGCAGCTTCGCGTCCGGAGGAGAGACCCAGTACTTC. The rearrangement uses TRBV7-7 and TRBJ2-5; tentatively, D is TRBD2 (5 bases). The CDR3 covers 14 residues. Germline V gene data show CDR1 as SSHAT and CDR2 as FNYEAQ (reference sequence).